This T cell receptor (beta chain) stems from a study of control samples from healthy donors and cancer patients. Libraries were prepared by immunoSEQ multiplex PCR; TCRdb keeps only in-frame clonotypes and omits some of them. The sample contains 140,000 or so clones, around 94% of which appear only once. V trimming: 0 bases; J trimming: 4 bases; junction bases outside the gene matches: 5. The CDR3 is 17 residues long. Germline V gives CDR1 SGHRS, CDR2 YFSETQ. The clonotype was recovered from a man between 60 and 75 years old with colorectal cancer. The chain joins TRBV5-1 to TRBJ2-3, with TRBD2 matching over 13 bases. Specimen: PBMCs. The CDR3 nucleotides read TGCGCCAGCAGCTTGGGAACTAGCGGGGGGGCGGCAGATACGCAGTATTTT. Protein: CASSLGTSGGAADTQYF.